These 25 T cell receptor beta chains came from one sample sequenced in a study of tumor and adjacent non-tumor tissue in lung cancer. A modified ARM-PCR protocol with three rounds of nested PCR amplified TCRbeta. TCRdb reprocessed the multiplex PCR reads with MiXCR, giving one entry per CDR3 protein. The repertoire consists of 52,000 or so distinct CDR3 sequences, with around two thirds occurring once and the leading ten covering over 20%. This sample's RNA came from whole unsorted tissue. The normal lung tissue was taken more than 3 cm from the tumor edge. Material: distant non-tumor lung tissue. These receptor sequences come from a woman aged 60-70 years with non-small cell lung cancer.

To note about this clonotype: A read error may produce the germline difference seen at one junction end. This chain joins TRBV6-2 or TRBV6-3 and TRBJ1-1; D is undetermined. The CDR3 has 16 residues. Germline V gives CDR1 MNHEY, CDR2 SVGEGT. CDR3 in amino acids: CASSSNPIWEVTGAFF. Written as DNA, the CDR3 is TGTGCCAGCAGTTCTAACCCTATCTGGGAAGTCACTGGAGCTTTCTTT.

As for this clonotype: At one end, the junction sequence differs from germline, possibly due to a read error. DNA for the CDR3: TGCGCCAGCAGCCAAGAGTCGAATGCAGCTAACTATGGTTACACCTTC. Protein: CASSQESNAANYGYTF. The chain couples TRBV4-1 to TRBJ1-2, with D unresolved. Germline V gene data show CDR1 as MGHRA and CDR2 as YSYEKL. The CDR3 extends over 16 amino acids.

This clonotype was found a few times. The chain carries TRBV29-1 and TRBJ2-5; TRBD2 might be the D (6 bases). From germline, CDR1 is SQVTM and CDR2 ANQGSEA. Trimming cost V 6 bases and J 4 bases, with 12 bases left between them. The CDR3 totals 12 residues. The CDR3 sequence is CSVGNSGETQYF. CDR3 DNA sequence: TGCAGCGTGGGCAATAGCGGAGAGACCCAGTACTTC.

A note on this clonotype: Because the CDR3 is missing its conserved closing phenylalanine or tryptophan, this is likely a read error. The chain carries TRBV29-1 and TRBJ2-1; D is uncertain. CDR1 is SQVTM and CDR2 is ANQGSEA in the germline V gene. The CDR3 loop spans 9 amino acids. Trimming pared 4 bases from V and 10 bases from J, leaving 5 bases between. In nucleotides, the CDR3 is TGCAGCGTTGGGAGAGAGCAGTTCCTC. It codes for CSVGREQFL.

On this clonotype: Without the conserved terminal phenylalanine or tryptophan, this CDR3 likely stems from a read error. The chain has TRBV11-3 and TRBJ2-1; D gene ambiguous. The V gene lost 10 bases and the J gene lost 6 bases, with 19 bases spanning the gap. This CDR3 has 14 amino acids. The germline CDR1 and CDR2 sequences are SGHNT and YENEEA. CDR3 in DNA: TGTGCCACCCGCAACGGTGAATTAGCCAATGAGCAGTTCTCC. Translation gives CATRNGELANEQFS.

On this clonotype itself: Its ends do not fully match the called genes, so a read error is possible. The chain uses TRBV12-3 or TRBV12-4 and TRBJ2-3; D is unclear. This CDR3 is 15 amino acids long. CDR3 sequence reads: CATSLMGFYTDTQYF. CDR3 in DNA: TGTGCCACCAGTTTGATGGGGTTCTACACAGATACGCAGTATTTT.

As concerns this clonotype: One base away lies a much larger clone, so this may be a sequencing read error. The chain uses TRBV5-1 and TRBJ1-5; weak D call: TRBD1 (5 bases). Germline values: CDR1 SGHRS, CDR2 YFSETQ. The length of the CDR3 is 14 residues. DNA for the CDR3: TGCGCCAGCAGCTCCGGGGCCCCCAATCAGCCCCGGCATTTT. It encodes CASSSGAPNQPRHF. The full variable domain, with the rest looked up from reference TRBV5-1 and TRBJ1-5, is KAGVTQTPRYLIKTRGQQVTLSCSPISGHRSVSWYQQTPGQGLQFLFEYFSETQRNKGNFPGRFSGRQFSNSRSEMNVSTLELGDSALYLCASSSGAPNQPRHFGDGTRLSIL.

Remarks on this clonotype: An end of the junction does not agree with germline; a read error may underlie this. V gene TRBV12-3 or TRBV12-4 combines with J gene TRBJ2-3; D uncertain. The CDR3 is made up of 13 amino acids. The CDR3 sequence is CASSSGAADTQYF. In nucleotides, the CDR3 is TGTGCCAGCAGTTCCGGCGCTGCAGACACGCAGTATTTT.

Details on this clonotype: Since the CDR3 does not end with the conserved phenylalanine or tryptophan, this likely comes from a read error. V is TRBV29-1 and J is TRBJ1-4, with D maybe TRBD1 (5 bases). The germline V gene has CDR1 SQVTM and CDR2 ANQGSEA. CDR3 length equals 14 residues. The CDR3 loop is CSAEGSRDKEKLFS. CDR3 DNA sequence: TGCAGCGCTGAAGGGTCCAGGGATAAGGAAAAACTGTTTTCT.

In its sample, this clonotype ranks as medium-sized. The chain is built from TRBV5-5 and TRBJ1-4; the D gene is possibly TRBD1 (6 bases). The length of the CDR3 is 15 residues. Germline V gene data show CDR1 as SGHKS and CDR2 as YYEKEE (reference sequence). Trimming cost V 0 bases and J 4 bases, with 10 bases left between them. The CDR3 nucleotides read TGTGCCAGCAGCTTGGAAGGACAGCTTAATGAAAAACTGTTTTTT. This translates into CASSLEGQLNEKLFF.

This clonotype was found many times. The chain combines TRBV30 with TRBJ1-6; TRBD1 agrees at 7 bases. Germline V gene data show CDR1 as GTSNPN and CDR2 as SVGIG (reference sequence). This CDR3 has 13 residues. V lost 8 bases to trimming and J lost 4 bases; unmatched junction nucleotides: 5. The CDR3 region has the DNA TGTGCCGCTCAGGGGGAATATAATTCACCCCTCCACTTT. Its protein product is CAAQGEYNSPLHF.

Concerning this clonotype itself: Because it lacks the conserved phenylalanine or tryptophan at the end, this CDR3 is likely a read error. The gene calls are TRBV6-2 or TRBV6-3 and TRBJ1-1; no clear D. V was pared by 8 bases and J by 5 bases, with 15 bases between. CDR3 size: 13 residues. The germline V gene encodes CDR1 MNHEY and CDR2 SVGEGT. The CDR3 sequence is CASRCGGVTEAFS. CDR3 nucleotide sequence: TGTGCCAGCCGATGTGGTGGGGTAACTGAAGCTTTCTCT.

As regards this clonotype: One junction end does not reproduce the germline sequence, and a read error may be involved. V and J are TRBV6-2 or TRBV6-3 and TRBJ1-1; D is possibly TRBD1 (5 bases). Germline CDR1 reads MNHEY; CDR2 reads SVGEGT. The CDR3 extends over 14 amino acids. The CDR3 region is CANSYPTGNTEAFF. CDR3 nucleotide sequence: TGTGCCAACAGTTACCCAACAGGGAACACTGAAGCTTTCTTT.

About this clonotype: The junction departs from the called germline gene at one end, perhaps through a read error. This sequence joins TRBV14 and TRBJ2-1; D is perhaps TRBD1 or TRBD2 (5 bases each). Germline assignment: CDR1 SGHDN and CDR2 FVKESK. This CDR3 has 13 amino acids. CDR3 in amino acids: CSSRQDGAAEQFF. The CDR3 DNA reads as TGTTCCAGCAGACAAGACGGGGCAGCTGAGCAGTTCTTC.

About this clonotype: Just one base apart from a much larger clone, this may be a read error. The rearrangement uses TRBV4-1 and TRBJ1-1, with no clear D. The germline V gene encodes CDR1 MGHRA and CDR2 YSYEKL. The CDR3 is made up of 12 amino acids. DNA for the CDR3: TGCGCCAGCAGCACAATGAACACTGGAGCTTTCTTT. Amino acids: CASSTMNTGAFF.

With respect to this clonotype: This likely comes from a read error, as the CDR3 has no conserved phenylalanine or tryptophan at its end. The chain's CDR3 is CASSLGQESSGANVLTL. As DNA, the CDR3 is TGCGCCAGCAGCCTAGGTCAGGAGAGCTCTGGGGCCAACGTCCTGACTCTC. This rearrangement joins TRBV4-3 to TRBJ2-6; D call uncertain. With 4 bases removed from V and 0 bases from J, the gap between germline ends came to 13 bases. CDR1 is LGHNA, CDR2 YSLEER, per germline. This CDR3 comprises 17 residues.

As for this clonotype: The conserved closing phenylalanine or tryptophan is absent in this CDR3, likely reflecting a read error. V usage is TRBV5-4 and J usage is TRBJ2-2; D ambiguous. The CDR3 is made up of 18 amino acids. CDR1 is SGHNT and CDR2 is YYREEE in the germline V gene (reference sequence). V lost 0 bases and J 0 bases, leaving 15 bases between the germline ends. The CDR3 sequence: CASSLDGSKGPNTGELFY. CDR3 DNA: TGTGCCAGCAGCTTGGACGGATCAAAGGGCCCGAACACCGGGGAGCTGTTTTAT.

The rearrangement links TRBV4-3 to TRBJ2-5; D is uncertain. CDR1 and CDR2 from the germline V gene are LGHNA and YSLEER. The CDR3 covers 15 residues. Between the trimmed V and J ends, which lost 0 bases and 5 bases, there was a span of 13 bases. The CDR3 sequence is CASSQDIRHQETQYF. Here the CDR3 DNA reads TGCGCCAGCAGCCAAGATATACGGCATCAGGAGACCCAGTACTTC.

This clonotype is a singleton in its sample. The conserved phenylalanine or tryptophan normally closing the CDR3 is absent here, so this likely arose from a read error. This rearrangement joins TRBV6-6 to TRBJ2-7, with TRBD1 matching over 9 bases. There are 15 residues in the CDR3. Germline loops: CDR1 MNHNY, CDR2 SVGAGI (reference sequence). The CDR3 is CANSRQTGGDYEQYS. The CDR3 DNA reads as TGTGCTAACAGTCGCCAGACAGGGGGAGACTACGAGCAGTACTCC.

This clonotype showed up many times. The chain carries TRBV5-8 and TRBJ1-4; D is undetermined. The V end was cut by 3 bases, the J end by 8 bases, with 20 bases between. The CDR3 consists of 16 residues. CDR1 is SGHTS, CDR2 YDEGEE, per germline. This chain's CDR3 is CASSSGWGGETEKLFF. CDR3 nucleotides: TGTGCCAGCAGCTCCGGCTGGGGAGGAGAGACGGAAAAACTGTTTTTT.

As to this clonotype: The germline gene is not matched at one end of the junction; a read error may be the cause. The V call is TRBV6-1, the J call TRBJ1-1; TRBD1 is a possible D gene (5 bases). CDR1 is MNHNS, CDR2 SASEGT, per germline. There are 15 residues in the CDR3. CDR3 nucleotide sequence: TGTGCCAGCAGTGAGTCGGAAAAAGGGGCCACTGAAGTTTTCTTT. Amino acid sequence: CASSESEKGATEVFF.

Notes on this clonotype: One end of the junction is discordant with germline, which a read error may explain. J is TRBJ2-7 and V is TRBV6-6; D call uncertain. From germline, CDR1 is MNHNY and CDR2 SVGAGI (reference sequence). This CDR3 comprises 13 residues. Here the CDR3 DNA reads TGTGCCAGCAGCTTCTTCGTAACCTACAAGCAATACTTC. Protein: CASSFFVTYKQYF.

Notes on this clonotype: The junction departs from germline at one end; a sequencing error may be responsible. The chain is built from TRBV11-2 and TRBJ2-5; D is perhaps TRBD1 (6 bases). The CDR3 extends over 14 amino acids. The germline gives CDR1 SGHAT, CDR2 FQNNGV. The CDR3 coding sequence is TGTGCCAGCAGAGCACAGGGCGGTCAAGAGACCCGGTACTTC. Translated: CASRAQGGQETRYF.

Remarks on this clonotype: Because the CDR3 is missing its conserved closing phenylalanine or tryptophan, this is likely a read error. J is TRBJ2-5 and V is TRBV6-5, with 10 positions matching TRBD1. The CDR3 consists of 14 residues. Germline V gives CDR1 MNHEY, CDR2 SVGAGI. CDR3 amino acids: CASSRTGGQKIQYS. The DNA of the CDR3 is TGCGCCAGCAGTCGGACAGGGGGTCAAAAGATCCAGTACTCC.

This clonotype was found a few times. The chain is built from TRBV7-2 and TRBJ2-3; 10 bases are shared with TRBD2. Per germline, CDR1 SGHTA and CDR2 FQGNSA. The CDR3 extends over 17 amino acids. V shed 1 base and J 2 bases; nucleotides not matched to a gene: 6. DNA of the CDR3: TGTGCCAGCAGCTTAGGGCTAGCGGGGGTATTCACAGATACGCAGTATTTT. It specifies CASSLGLAGVFTDTQYF.